A single sample gave rise to the 24 T cell receptor beta chains below, sequenced in a study of blood T cells in healthy people across ages. A sample-barcoded 5' primer and a J-beta primer mix were used in a second PCR of roughly 7 to 11 cycles. TCRdb re-called the 5' RACE reads through MiXCR, storing one row per CDR3 protein. The sample lists around 710,000 distinct CDR3 sequences, more than 40% occurring once. Sequenced sample: blood. The receptors stem from a woman aged 60-75 years in good health.

The sample holds a few counts of this clonotype. The chain recombines TRBV20-1 with TRBJ1-2; TRBD1 is a possible D gene (5 bases). The CDR3 length is 13 residues. The V gene lost 0 bases and the J gene lost 7 bases, with 12 bases spanning the gap. Germline V gives CDR1 DFQATT, CDR2 SNEGSKA (reference sequence). The CDR3 DNA follows: TGCAGTGCTAGAGAGTTTCAGGGAGGTGGCTACACCTTC. It translates to CSAREFQGGGYTF.

The V and J genes are TRBV20-1 and TRBJ2-4; TRBD1 matches 11 bases. The tail of the sequence fits TRBJ2-5 better, so the J call may be wrong. Germline V gene lookup returns CDR1 DFQATT and CDR2 SNEGSKA (reference sequence). The CDR3 length is 14 residues. CDR3 residues: CSAPGQGGVKTQYF. The DNA for the CDR3 is TGCAGTGCCCCGGGACAGGGGGGGGTAAAGACCCAGTACTTC.

This clonotype appeared a few times. The genes are TRBV12-3 or TRBV12-4 and TRBJ2-5; the D is unclear. Trimming shortened V by 2 bases and J by 4 bases, and 8 bases separated the two germline ends. This CDR3 has 13 amino acids. The CDR3 bases are TGTGCCAGCAGTTTAATGGGGTCAGAGACCCAGTACTTC. It encodes CASSLMGSETQYF.

Note on this clonotype: Compared with germline, one end of the junction differs, possibly owing to a read error. The CDR3 bases are TGTACCAGCAGTCACCAGATGAGACAGGGCTCCTACGAGCAGTACTTC. This sequence encodes CTSSHQMRQGSYEQYF. The V and J genes are TRBV27 and TRBJ2-7, with 7 bases lining up with TRBD1. The CDR3 is 16 residues long. CDR1 MNHEY and CDR2 SMNVEV come from the germline V gene (reference sequence).

This clonotype was detected ten times or more. The rearrangement joins TRBV2 to TRBJ2-1; 8 bases fit TRBD2. This CDR3 is built from 16 residues. J gave up 2 bases and V 0 bases, and 3 bases lay outside the gene matches. The germline V gene encodes CDR1 SNHLY and CDR2 FYNNEI. Here the CDR3 DNA reads TGTGCCAGCAGTGAAGCCGCGGGAGGCGCCTACAATGAGCAGTTCTTC. Translation: CASSEAAGGAYNEQFF.

This chain links TRBV7-2 with TRBJ2-6; D possibly matches TRBD1 or TRBD2 (6 bases each). Germline lookup yields CDR1 SGHTA and CDR2 FQGNSA. The CDR3 spans 16 residues. V was pared by 2 bases and J by 4 bases, with 12 bases between. The CDR3 DNA reads as TGTGCCAGCAGCTTATATGGGGGGCCCGGGGCCAACGTCCTGACTTTC. Its translation: CASSLYGGPGANVLTF. The whole variable domain, filled in from reference TRBV7-2 and TRBJ2-6, reads GAGVSQSPSNKVTEKGKDVELRCDPISGHTALYWYRQSLGQGLEFLIYFQGNSAPDKSGLPSDRFSAERTGGSVSTLTIQRTQQEDSAVYLCASSLYGGPGANVLTFGAGSRLTVL.

The gene calls are TRBV28 and TRBJ1-2; D is ambiguous. Germline loops: CDR1 MDHEN, CDR2 SYDVKM. V was trimmed by 4 bases and J by 8 bases, leaving 17 bases between them. The CDR3 has 14 amino acids. CDR3 protein: CASSSDSNYEGYTF. DNA of the CDR3: TGTGCCAGCAGTTCCGACTCCAATTATGAGGGCTACACCTTC.

The V and J genes are TRBV7-3 and TRBJ2-1; 9 bases are shared with TRBD2. The CDR3 extends over 13 amino acids. The ends lost 8 bases at V and 6 bases at J; junction bases unmatched: 5. CDR1 SGHTA and CDR2 FQGTGA come from the germline V gene. The CDR3 DNA follows: TGTGCCAGCGGCGGGGGGGCGGGCAATGAGCAGTTCTTC. Encoded protein: CASGGGAGNEQFF. The full variable domain, in which reference TRBV7-3 and TRBJ2-1 provide the parts outside the CDR3, is GAGVSQTPSNKVTEKGKYVELRCDPISGHTALYWYRQSLGQGPEFLIYFQGTGAADDSGLPNDRFFAVRPEGSVSTLKIQRTERGDSAVYLCASGGGAGNEQFFGPGTRLTVL.

The CDR3 bases are TGTGCCAGCAGTCCAGAGTGGGCTAGCGGGAGGGACTATGCTTCCGGATTGGAGCAGTACTTC. Translated, it gives CASSPEWASGRDYASGLEQYF. This sequence joins TRBV7-8 and TRBJ2-7; TRBD2 matches at 12 bases. The CDR3 extends over 21 amino acids. Germline V gene lookup returns CDR1 SGHVS and CDR2 FQNEAQ. The V and J ends lost 6 bases and 7 bases, in that order; junction bases with no gene match: 28.

V usage is TRBV19 and J usage is TRBJ1-5; no clear D. V shed 7 bases and J shed 3 bases, with 10 bases lying between them. Germline V gene lookup returns CDR1 LNHDA and CDR2 SQIVND (reference sequence). The CDR3 runs to 13 residues. The CDR3 nucleotides are TGTGCCAGTACCCAGGAACACAATCAGCCCCAGCATTTT. Amino acid sequence: CASTQEHNQPQHF.

V is TRBV7-2 and J is TRBJ2-1; D gene unclear. Germline CDR1 and CDR2: SGHTA and FQGNSA. The length of the CDR3 is 12 residues. The V end lost 6 bases, the J end lost 8 bases, and 11 bases lay between the germline ends. In nucleotides, the CDR3 is TGTGCCAGCAGTAAATATGCATATGAGCAGTTCTTC. This sequence encodes CASSKYAYEQFF.

This clonotype was counted only a few times. The rearrangement links TRBV9 to TRBJ2-3; weak D call: TRBD2 (5 bases). CDR3 size: 13 residues. Germline CDR1 SGDLS, CDR2 YYNGEE. V was clipped by 4 bases and J by 4 bases, with 10 bases between them. Here the CDR3 reads CASSMGEADTQYF. The CDR3 DNA is TGTGCCAGCAGCATGGGAGAAGCAGATACGCAGTATTTT.

This chain connects TRBV18 to TRBJ1-1; D remains ambiguous. The CDR3 is made up of 17 amino acids. CDR1 is KGHSH, CDR2 LQKENI, per germline. Trimming pared 0 bases from V and 0 bases from J, leaving 14 bases between. DNA for the CDR3: TGTGCCAGCTCACCACCGTCAGCCTCTCTTGTGAACACTGAAGCTTTCTTT. It specifies CASSPPSASLVNTEAFF.

The V call is TRBV12-3 or TRBV12-4, the J call TRBJ2-5; the D is unclear. The CDR3 has 14 residues. The V end lost 11 bases, the J end lost 0 bases, and 16 bases lay between the germline ends. The CDR3: CAGTRHRYQETQYF. The CDR3 coding sequence is TGTGCCGGCACGCGTCACAGATACCAAGAGACCCAGTACTTC.

This chain connects TRBV18 to TRBJ2-7; D is perhaps TRBD1 or TRBD2 (5 bases each). The germline gives CDR1 KGHSH, CDR2 LQKENI. V was clipped by 5 bases and J by 5 bases, with 16 bases between them. This CDR3 has 14 amino acids. Written as DNA, the CDR3 is TGTGCCAGCTCAGCCCTTTGGGACGCGGACGAGCAGTACTTC. As protein: CASSALWDADEQYF. Drawing the rest from reference TRBV18 and TRBJ2-7, the complete variable domain is NAGVMQNPRHLVRRRGQEARLRCSPMKGHSHVYWYRQLPEEGLKFMVYLQKENIIDESGMPKERFSAEFPKEGPSILRIQQVVRGDSAAYFCASSALWDADEQYFGPGTRLTVT.

The genes are TRBV28 and TRBJ2-7, with D possibly TRBD2 on 6 matching bases. Germline CDR1 MDHEN, CDR2 SYDVKM. The CDR3 length is 13 residues. The V and J ends lost 2 bases and 12 bases respectively, with 17 bases between them. CDR3 coding DNA: TGTGCCAGCAGTTTAACGGTCGGGCACGGGGGGTACTTC. Residues: CASSLTVGHGGYF.

This chain uses TRBV7-2 with TRBJ1-5, with a tentative D call TRBD1 (5 bases). The CDR3 length is 16 residues. Between the trimmed V and J ends, which lost 1 base and 3 bases, there was a span of 13 bases. Germline CDR1 reads SGHTA; CDR2 reads FQGNSA. The CDR3 sequence: CASSLESGLNNQPQHF. The CDR3 DNA follows: TGTGCCAGCAGCTTAGAGTCAGGGCTAAACAATCAGCCCCAGCATTTT.

This clonotype was seen at least ten times. The V call is TRBV4-2, the J call TRBJ2-5; a possible D gene is TRBD2 (6 bases). V was pared by 1 base and J by 4 bases, with 10 bases between. Germline V gene sequence: CDR1 LGHNA, CDR2 YNFKEQ. The CDR3 has 14 amino acids. The CDR3: CASSQGVGGETQYF. The CDR3, as DNA: TGTGCCAGCAGCCAAGGAGTGGGGGGAGAGACCCAGTACTTC.

This clonotype was picked up many times. V usage is TRBV12-3 or TRBV12-4 and J usage is TRBJ2-1; no reliable D call. The V end lost 10 bases, the J end lost 6 bases, and 10 bases lay between the germline ends. This CDR3 has 11 residues. The CDR3 region is CAIPSINEQFF. The CDR3 DNA is TGTGCCATTCCCTCAATCAATGAGCAGTTCTTC.

V and J are TRBV29-1 and TRBJ1-4; 7 bases line up with TRBD1. The V gene end was trimmed by 7 bases and the J gene end by 7 bases; junction bases not matched to a gene: 6. This CDR3 has 12 residues. Germline V gene data show CDR1 as SQVTM and CDR2 as ANQGSEA. CDR3 sequence: CSATGVGEKLFF. In nucleotides, the CDR3 is TGCAGCGCCACAGGGGTGGGTGAAAAACTGTTTTTT.

This clonotype came up a few times. CDR3 bases: TGTGCCAGCAGTTCCTCCAGTCTGTACGAGCAGTACTTC. Its protein is CASSSSSLYEQYF. The rearrangement uses TRBV6-5 and TRBJ2-7; the D is unclear. This CDR3 has 13 amino acids. Germline CDR1 is MNHEY and CDR2 is SVGAGI. Trimming took off 4 bases at V and 4 bases at J, with 11 bases between the two ends.

The V and J genes are TRBV6-2 or TRBV6-3 and TRBJ1-1, with D perhaps TRBD1 (5 bases). CDR1 and CDR2 (germline): MNHEY, SVGEGT. The CDR3 runs to 12 residues. V shed 7 bases and J shed 3 bases, with 9 bases lying between them. Written as DNA, the CDR3 is TGTGCCAGCAAAAGGGGATACACTGAAGCTTTCTTT. Encoded protein: CASKRGYTEAFF.

The rearrangement joins TRBV6-1 to TRBJ2-7; D possibly matches TRBD1 or TRBD2 (5 bases each). Per the germline V gene, CDR1 is MNHNS and CDR2 is SASEGT. The CDR3 covers 12 residues. CDR3 loop: CAVVGDSYEQYF. The CDR3 nucleotides read TGTGCTGTTGTGGGGGACTCCTACGAGCAGTACTTC.

The chain combines TRBV20-1 with TRBJ2-3; 11 nucleotides line up with TRBD1. The CDR3 is 15 amino acids. The V gene end was trimmed by 5 bases and the J gene end by 3 bases; junction bases not matched to a gene: 7. The germline gives CDR1 DFQATT, CDR2 SNEGSKA (reference sequence). The CDR3 nucleotides are TGCAGTGCTCTTTCGGACAGGGGGCCTACAGATACGCAGTATTTT. Translated: CSALSDRGPTDTQYF.